The rows below give T cell receptor beta chains drawn from one sample of a study of CD8 T cells in ankylosing spondylitis. TCRdb reprocessed the 5' RACE reads via MiXCR and lists one record per CDR3 protein. The sample lists 250,000 or so distinct CDR3 sequences; about a sixth were seen once. The sequencing sample was made of blood, either unsorted or a sorted T cell fraction (not recorded which). The receptors here all came from a male donor with ankylosing spondylitis or in good health (not recorded which). CDR3s include the opening cysteine and the closing phenylalanine or tryptophan. Each record gives: D gene, V gene, J gene, clone size, CDR3 protein, CDR3 DNA. D genes are given only for firm matches. Rows give clone size only sometimes, using once, few, many, or a class for an expanded clone.

>TRBD2|TRBV19|TRBJ2-3|.
CASSPAYIAGGPLDTQYF
TGTGCCAGTAGTCCCGCTTACATAGCGGGAGGGCCTCTAGATACGCAGTATTTT
>.|TRBV12-3/TRBV12-4|TRBJ2-3|few
CASSLSRAVNTQYF
TGTGCCAGCAGTTTATCCCGGGCTGTAAATACGCAGTATTTT
>.|TRBV27|TRBJ2-7|.
CASSFVDSAYEQYF
TGTGCCAGCAGTTTCGTGGACAGTGCCTACGAGCAGTACTTC
>.|TRBV27|TRBJ2-7|.
CASSLSWGSVGEQYF
TGTGCCAGCAGTTTATCGTGGGGGAGTGTGGGCGAGCAGTACTTC
>TRBD2|TRBV27|TRBJ2-1|few
CASTGGGVNEQFF
TGTGCCAGCACGGGAGGGGGGGTCAATGAGCAGTTCTTC
>.|TRBV20-1|TRBJ1-1|.
CSAKQGGRDTEAFF
TGCAGTGCTAAACAGGGTGGAAGGGACACTGAAGCTTTCTTT
>TRBD2|TRBV4-1|TRBJ2-1|few
CASSPLGGSGFYNEQFF
TGCGCCAGCAGCCCCCTCGGGGGGAGTGGCTTTTACAATGAGCAGTTCTTC
>.|TRBV4-3|TRBJ2-7|many
CASSQATGDWYEQYF
TGCGCCAGCAGCCAAGCAACGGGAGACTGGTACGAGCAGTACTTC
>.|TRBV11-2|TRBJ2-7|.
CASSSGEKYEPYF
TGTGCCAGCAGCTCCGGGGAAAAATACGAGCCGTACTTC
>TRBD2|TRBV7-6|TRBJ2-7|.
CASSHEAGLAGFLGEQYF
TGTGCCAGCAGCCACGAGGCAGGACTAGCGGGATTTTTGGGGGAGCAGTACTTC
>.|TRBV6-2/TRBV6-3|TRBJ2-1|few
CASSSRLVSGEQFF
TGTGCCAGCAGCTCCCGACTAGTTTCGGGTGAGCAGTTCTTC
>.|TRBV4-1|TRBJ1-6|few
CASSQDNSPLHF
TGCGCCAGCAGCCAGGATAATTCACCCCTCCACTTT
>TRBD2|TRBV6-2/TRBV6-3|TRBJ2-1|few
CASSYSSGGLADSSYNEQFF
TGTGCCAGCAGTTACTCCTCGGGGGGACTAGCGGATAGCTCCTACAATGAGCAGTTCTTC
>TRBD1|TRBV24-1|TRBJ2-2|few
CATSDPSEGAPNTGELFF
TGTGCCACCAGTGATCCCTCCGAGGGGGCCCCGAACACCGGGGAGCTGTTTTTT
>.|TRBV7-9|TRBJ2-3|.
CASSLVGSDTQYF
TGTGCCAGCAGCTTAGTCGGGAGTGATACGCAGTATTTT
>.|TRBV7-6|TRBJ2-7|few
CASSSDLSYEQYF
TGTGCCAGCAGTTCAGACCTTTCCTACGAGCAGTACTTC
>.|TRBV12-3/TRBV12-4|TRBJ1-5|few
CASSFADSNQPQHF
TGTGCCAGCAGTTTTGCGGATAGCAATCAGCCCCAGCATTTT
>TRBD2|TRBV7-8|TRBJ2-1|.
CASSPTSGNYNEQFF
TGTGCCAGCAGCCCGACTAGCGGGAACTACAATGAGCAGTTCTTC
>.|TRBV4-2|TRBJ2-4|many
CASSHVESYGDIQYF
TGTGCCAGCAGCCACGTTGAAAGCTACGGGGACATTCAGTACTTC
>.|TRBV4-3|TRBJ1-2|few
CASSSVGYGYTF
TGCGCCAGCAGCTCAGTGGGCTATGGCTACACCTTC
>TRBD1|TRBV7-9|TRBJ2-7|few
CASSQPSGTGAYEQYF
TGTGCCAGCAGCCAACCCTCCGGGACAGGGGCCTACGAGCAGTACTTC
>.|TRBV20-1|TRBJ2-5|few
CSARDWEETQYF
TGCAGTGCTAGAGACTGGGAAGAGACCCAGTACTTC
>.|TRBV6-2/TRBV6-3|TRBJ2-1|many
CASSNLFALSNEQFF
TGTGCCAGCAGCAATCTCTTCGCCCTCAGCAATGAGCAGTTCTTC
>.|TRBV5-5|TRBJ2-1|.
CASTYGTEQFF
TGTGCCAGCACGTACGGGACTGAGCAGTTCTTC
>.|TRBV11-2|TRBJ2-1|few
CASSPGAGQDYNEQFF
TGTGCCAGCAGCCCTGGGGCCGGGCAGGACTACAATGAGCAGTTCTTC
>TRBD2|TRBV20-1|TRBJ2-3|.
CSARDLSGRRDTQYF
TGCAGTGCTAGAGATTTAAGCGGGAGACGAGATACGCAGTATTTT
>.|TRBV5-1|TRBJ2-2|.
CASSYPRVGSANTGELFF
TGCGCCAGCAGCTACCCCCGAGTCGGTAGCGCGAACACCGGGGAGCTGTTTTTT
>.|TRBV27|TRBJ2-7|many
CASSLRQPDEQYF
TGTGCCAGCAGTTTACGCCAGCCTGACGAGCAGTACTTC
>.|TRBV5-6|TRBJ1-5|many
CASSLASGMGQPQHF
TGTGCCAGCAGCTTGGCGTCGGGGATGGGTCAGCCCCAGCATTTT
>TRBD1|TRBV12-3/TRBV12-4|TRBJ2-2|.
CASTVTGLGGELFF
TGTGCCAGCACCGTGACAGGGCTTGGCGGGGAGCTGTTTTTT
>TRBD1|TRBV20-1|TRBJ2-1|.
CSATPLGQGGYNEQFF
TGCAGTGCCACCCCCCTTGGACAGGGAGGCTACAATGAGCAGTTCTTC
>TRBD1|TRBV29-1|TRBJ2-2|few
CSVADRGTGELFF
TGCAGCGTCGCGGACAGGGGGACCGGGGAGCTGTTTTTT
>.|TRBV6-1|TRBJ2-2|.
CASRSRGFGGELFF
TGTGCCAGCAGGTCAAGGGGGTTCGGCGGGGAGCTGTTTTTT
>TRBD1|TRBV27|TRBJ1-5|.
CASSPRGHSNQPQHF
TGTGCCAGCAGCCCCAGGGGGCACAGCAATCAGCCCCAGCATTTT
>TRBD2|TRBV7-9|TRBJ2-7|.
CASSFPPSGGDYEQYF
TGTGCCAGCAGCTTTCCCCCCAGCGGGGGGGACTACGAGCAGTACTTC
>.|TRBV12-3/TRBV12-4|TRBJ2-5|few
CASSPGANQETQYF
TGTGCCAGCAGCCCCGGGGCAAACCAAGAGACCCAGTACTTC
>TRBD2|TRBV18|TRBJ2-1|.
CASSPPGLAGVHNEQFF
TGTGCCAGCTCACCACCGGGACTAGCGGGAGTACACAATGAGCAGTTCTTC
>TRBD2|TRBV5-1|TRBJ2-2|few
CASSLLSTSGRFRTGELFF
TGCGCCAGCAGCTTGCTCTCGACTAGCGGGAGATTTAGGACCGGGGAGCTGTTTTTT
>TRBD2|TRBV12-3/TRBV12-4|TRBJ2-1|.
CASSLVGGPDEQFF
TGTGCCAGCAGTTTGGTGGGAGGGCCAGACGAGCAGTTCTTC
>.|TRBV29-1|TRBJ2-5|many
CSAVIQGETQYF
TGCAGCGCCGTGATCCAGGGGGAGACCCAGTACTTC
>TRBD2|TRBV7-6|TRBJ2-5|.
CASSPWTSQETQYF
TGTGCCAGCAGCCCATGGACTAGCCAAGAGACCCAGTACTTC
>TRBD1|TRBV11-2|TRBJ2-1|few
CASSFGTGFDNEQFF
TGTGCCAGCAGCTTTGGGACAGGGTTTGACAATGAGCAGTTCTTC
>.|TRBV29-1|TRBJ2-7|.
CSVEVSEPGADEQYF
TGCAGCGTTGAGGTTTCCGAACCCGGGGCGGACGAGCAGTACTTC
>.|TRBV28|TRBJ1-1|.
CASSTLPNTEAFF
TGTGCCAGCAGTACGCTTCCGAACACTGAAGCTTTCTTT
>.|TRBV19|TRBJ2-1|.
CASSIMWNNEQFF
TGTGCCAGTAGTATTATGTGGAACAATGAGCAGTTCTTC
>.|TRBV7-4|TRBJ2-4|.
CASSLTQLVAVLYF
TGTGCCAGCAGCTTAACACAACTTGTCGCGGTTCTGTACTTC
>TRBD2|TRBV3-1|TRBJ2-2|.
CASSPGLAGRPGELFF
TGTGCCAGCAGCCCGGGACTAGCGGGAAGGCCCGGGGAGCTGTTTTTT
>.|TRBV6-1|TRBJ2-2|few
CASTSQTRGTGELFF
TGTGCCAGCACATCTCAGACTCGTGGCACCGGGGAGCTGTTTTTT
>.|TRBV20-1|TRBJ2-5|.
CSDERPQYF
TGCAGCGATGAGAGACCCCAGTACTTC
>TRBD1|TRBV4-1|TRBJ2-7|.
CASSQADREPYEQYF
TGCGCCAGCAGCCAAGCGGACAGGGAACCCTACGAGCAGTACTTC
>TRBD2|TRBV29-1|TRBJ2-7|once
CSVLGTTYEQYF
TGCAGCGTCCTCGGGACTACCTACGAGCAGTACTTC
>TRBD2|TRBV4-2|TRBJ2-1|.
CASSQGWREVYNEQFF
TGTGCCAGCAGCCAAGGTTGGCGGGAGGTTTACAATGAGCAGTTCTTC
>.|TRBV6-5|TRBJ2-1|.
CASSYKDGTYNEQFF
TGTGCCAGCAGTTACAAGGACGGGACCTACAATGAGCAGTTCTTC
>.|TRBV5-1|TRBJ1-6|many
CASSLAPEGYNSPLHF
TGCGCCAGCAGCTTGGCCCCGGAAGGCTATAATTCACCCCTCCACTTT
>.|TRBV4-1|TRBJ2-5|.
CASSQHSSDQETQYF
TGCGCCAGCAGCCAACACTCGTCAGATCAAGAGACCCAGTACTTC